The 31 T cell receptor beta chains below come from one sample, sequenced in a study of T cell responses to AZD1222 COVID-19 vaccine. Sequencing used immunoSEQ multiplex PCR; TCRdb keeps in-frame clones, though not all of them. The repertoire includes about 94,000 clones, over 75% of them detected once, and 10% to 15% sits in the top ten. The sample was peripheral blood, taken on day 0 of AZD1222 vaccination. The receptors stem from an adult in good health.

The chain joins TRBV6-6 to TRBJ1-6; TRBD1 aligns across 7 bases. V lost 5 bases, J lost 7 bases, and 8 bases stayed unmatched. Per germline, CDR1 MNHNY and CDR2 SVGAGI (reference sequence). The CDR3 loop spans 15 amino acids. The CDR3 coding sequence is TGTGCCAGCAGTCCCCGGACAGGAGTAAATTCACCCCTCCACTTT. Encoded protein: CASSPRTGVNSPLHF.

This sequence joins TRBV20-1 and TRBJ2-7, with no clear D. Trimming removed 5 bases at V and 7 bases at J, with 9 bases between. This CDR3 contains 10 residues. From germline, CDR1 is DFQATT and CDR2 SNEGSKA (reference sequence). The CDR3 here is CSALRLEQYF. CDR3 nucleotide sequence: TGCAGTGCTCTAAGGTTGGAGCAGTACTTC.

The V and J genes are TRBV5-4 and TRBJ1-2, with TRBD1 matching 9 bases. Germline V gives CDR1 SGHNT, CDR2 YYREEE (reference sequence). The CDR3 loop spans 14 amino acids. The J segment lost 7 bases and the V segment lost 7 bases, leaving 11 bases of the junction unmatched. The CDR3 DNA reads as TGTGCCAGCCGGCAGCTCGGACAGGGGTCTGGCTACACCTTC. It codes for CASRQLGQGSGYTF.

The V call is TRBV12-5, the J call TRBJ2-5; the D call may be TRBD1 or TRBD2 (5 bases each). Looked up from germline, CDR1 is LGHNT and CDR2 is FRNRAP. The CDR3 has 12 residues. V was trimmed by 4 bases and J by 5 bases, leaving 8 bases between them. The chain's CDR3 is CASGYEGETQYF. The DNA of the CDR3 is TGTGCTAGTGGTTACGAGGGGGAGACCCAGTACTTC.

The count of this clone is one. V and J are TRBV14 and TRBJ2-3; 11 bases align to TRBD1. This CDR3 contains 18 residues. With 5 bases clipped from V and 2 bases from J, the junction kept 12 bases outside the gene matches. Germline V gives CDR1 SGHDN, CDR2 FVKESK. The CDR3 DNA sequence: TGTGCCAGCAGCTACACCGGGACAGGGGGGGAAGTCACAGATACGCAGTATTTT. Amino acid sequence: CASSYTGTGGEVTDTQYF.

V and J are TRBV30 and TRBJ1-5; tentatively, D is TRBD1 (6 bases). The CDR3 covers 15 residues. Germline values: CDR1 GTSNPN, CDR2 SVGIG (reference sequence). Between the trimmed V and J ends, which lost 0 bases and 4 bases, there was a span of 13 bases. CDR3 sequence reads: CAWSVGRGVNQPQHF. CDR3 DNA: TGTGCCTGGAGTGTAGGCAGGGGTGTTAATCAGCCCCAGCATTTT.

This clone was counted a few times. The chain uses TRBV9 and TRBJ1-2; tentative D call: TRBD1 (5 bases). V shed 0 bases and J shed 8 bases, with 14 bases lying between them. This CDR3 contains 14 residues. The germline V gene has CDR1 SGDLS and CDR2 YYNGEE. Here the CDR3 reads CASSVADTGPGYTF. As DNA, the CDR3 is TGTGCCAGCAGCGTAGCCGATACAGGTCCCGGCTACACCTTC.

The rearrangement links TRBV6-5 to TRBJ2-3; D is unresolved. The CDR3 has 15 amino acids. Trimming stripped 7 bases from V and 5 bases from J, with 19 bases between. CDR1 is MNHEY and CDR2 is SVGAGI in the germline V gene. CDR3 region: CASTRSIGIEDTQYF. In DNA, the CDR3 is TGTGCCAGCACCCGAAGTATAGGGATCGAAGATACGCAGTATTTT.

The rearrangement uses TRBV9 and TRBJ1-1; 7 nucleotides align to TRBD1. This CDR3 has 14 amino acids. V shed 3 bases and J 4 bases; nucleotides not matched to a gene: 6. Per the germline V gene, CDR1 is SGDLS and CDR2 is YYNGEE. This chain's CDR3 is CASSAQQGSTEAFF. The CDR3, as DNA: TGTGCCAGCAGCGCCCAACAGGGGTCCACTGAAGCTTTCTTT.

The chain is built from TRBV18 and TRBJ1-6, with D possibly matching TRBD1 (5 bases). V was cut by 3 bases and J by 9 bases, with 12 bases left in between. The V gene's germline CDR1 is KGHSH and CDR2 LQKENI. The CDR3 runs 14 residues. The CDR3: CASSPEGVSSPLHF. The DNA for the CDR3 is TGTGCCAGCTCACCGGAAGGGGTGAGTTCACCCCTCCACTTT. The full variable domain, its missing parts supplied by reference TRBV18 and TRBJ1-6, is NAGVMQNPRHLVRRRGQEARLRCSPMKGHSHVYWYRQLPEEGLKFMVYLQKENIIDESGMPKERFSAEFPKEGPSILRIQQVVRGDSAAYFCASSPEGVSSPLHFGNGTRLTVT.

This clone was counted between two and nine times. A junction end diverges from the germline sequence, so it may reflect a read error. This rearrangement joins TRBV19 to TRBJ2-4, with TRBD1 matching over 7 bases. The germline V gene has CDR1 LNHDA and CDR2 SQIVND (reference sequence). The CDR3 is 12 amino acids. CDR3 region: CASSSRTGERWF. CDR3 bases: TGTGCCAGTAGTTCTCGGACAGGCGAGAGGTGGTTC.

The V gene is TRBV10-1, the J gene TRBJ1-1; D uncertain. The CDR3 has 14 amino acids. CDR1 is WNHNN and CDR2 is SYGVQD in the germline V gene (reference sequence). The V gene lost 8 bases and the J gene lost 5 bases, with 18 bases spanning the gap. DNA of the CDR3: TGCGCCAGCGGATCTGCATCTGCGAGGACTGAAGCTTTCTTT. It yields the protein CASGSASARTEAFF.

The genes are TRBV7-2 and TRBJ1-3; 7 bases map to TRBD1. This CDR3 spans 16 amino acids. CDR1 and CDR2 (germline): SGHTA, FQGNSA. The junction had 6 bases not matched to a gene; V was cut back by 4 bases and J by 0 bases. CDR3 DNA: TGTGCCAGCAGCTCGAGACAGGGCCACTCTGGAAACACCATATATTTT. This codes for CASSSRQGHSGNTIYF. Combining the CDR3 with reference TRBV7-2 and TRBJ1-3 gives the whole variable domain GAGVSQSPSNKVTEKGKDVELRCDPISGHTALYWYRQSLGQGLEFLIYFQGNSAPDKSGLPSDRFSAERTGGSVSTLTIQRTQQEDSAVYLCASSSRQGHSGNTIYFGEGSWLTVV.

The V and J genes are TRBV27 and TRBJ1-1, with TRBD1 matching 11 bases. The CDR3 is 17 amino acids. Germline CDR1 and CDR2: MNHEY and SMNVEV (reference sequence). The V segment lost 3 bases and the J segment 5 bases; nucleotides outside the gene matches: 11. The CDR3 coding sequence is TGTGCCAGCAGTTTTCTTACCGGGACAGGGGGTAGGACTGAAGCTTTCTTT. Protein: CASSFLTGTGGRTEAFF.

The chain recombines TRBV28 with TRBJ1-2; tentatively, D is TRBD1 (6 bases). The CDR3 spans 13 residues. CDR1 and CDR2 (germline): MDHEN, SYDVKM. V dropped 2 bases and J dropped 6 bases, with 10 bases sitting between them. The CDR3 bases are TGTGCCAGCAGTTTAAGTCAGGGGCATGGCTACACCTTC. Translating it yields CASSLSQGHGYTF.

This clone was detected once. The genes are TRBV28 and TRBJ2-5, with D uncertain. The V end was cut by 5 bases, the J end by 5 bases, with 18 bases between. In germline, CDR1 is MDHEN, CDR2 SYDVKM. This CDR3 is 15 amino acids long. This CDR3 is CASSPSALGLETQYF. In DNA, the CDR3 is TGTGCCAGCAGTCCCTCAGCATTGGGCCTGGAGACCCAGTACTTC.

This chain links TRBV28 with TRBJ2-7; D uncertain. CDR3 length: 13 amino acids. The V end was cut by 2 bases, the J end by 3 bases, with 8 bases between. Germline assignment: CDR1 MDHEN and CDR2 SYDVKM. The CDR3 loop is CASSLTASYEQYF. CDR3 sequence (DNA): TGTGCCAGCAGTTTAACAGCTAGCTACGAGCAGTACTTC.

The chain couples TRBV6-2 or TRBV6-3 to TRBJ2-7; D perhaps matches TRBD2 (6 bases). The CDR3 is 15 amino acids. V was cut by 2 bases and J by 3 bases, with 14 bases left in between. The germline CDR1 and CDR2 sequences are MNHEY and SVGEGT. The CDR3 coding sequence is TGTGCCAGCAGTTACCTCGCTAGAGCGGGCTACGAGCAGTACTTC. Translated, it gives CASSYLARAGYEQYF.

The rearrangement links TRBV19 to TRBJ2-7, with 9 bases that match TRBD1. Germline values: CDR1 LNHDA, CDR2 SQIVND (reference sequence). The junction had 13 bases not matched to a gene; V was cut back by 6 bases and J by 1 base. This CDR3 has 17 residues. The CDR3 DNA reads as TGTGCCAGTAGCCGAGGGGTACAGGGGGCGACGTCCTACGAGCAGTACTTC. It yields the protein CASSRGVQGATSYEQYF. Looking up the rest from reference TRBV19 and TRBJ2-7 gives the full variable domain: DGGITQSPKYLFRKEGQNVTLSCEQNLNHDAMYWYRQDPGQGLRLIYYSQIVNDFQKGDIAEGYSVSREKKESFPLTVTSAQKNPTAFYLCASSRGVQGATSYEQYFGPGTRLTVT.

This chain links TRBV12-3 or TRBV12-4 with TRBJ1-4; D unresolved. Trimming shortened V by 10 bases and J by 6 bases, and 12 bases separated the two germline ends. The CDR3 consists of 12 residues. This CDR3 is CATGFDDEKLFF. As DNA, the CDR3 is TGTGCCACCGGTTTTGACGATGAAAAACTGTTTTTT.

This clone occurred once. The V gene is TRBV7-2, the J gene TRBJ1-1, with D hard to call. Trimming left V 7 bases short and J 6 bases short, with 21 bases between. Germline loops: CDR1 SGHTA, CDR2 FQGNSA. This CDR3 has 15 residues. In DNA form, the CDR3 reads TGTGCCAGCAACGAGAGGCGGGGAAGAGGTTCTGAAGCTTTCTTT. Protein sequence: CASNERRGRGSEAFF.

This clone has a single count. The chain combines TRBV28 with TRBJ2-7; TRBD1 matches 9 bases. This CDR3 comprises 14 residues. With 7 bases clipped from V and 7 bases from J, the junction kept 11 bases outside the gene matches. The germline gives CDR1 MDHEN, CDR2 SYDVKM. The chain's CDR3 is CASNPGTGLQEQYF. The CDR3 nucleotides read TGTGCCAGCAACCCCGGGACAGGGCTCCAGGAGCAGTACTTC.

The chain employs TRBV5-5 and TRBJ1-2; possibly TRBD1 for D (6 bases). Germline CDR1 and CDR2: SGHKS and YYEKEE (reference sequence). Between the trimmed V and J ends, which lost 0 bases and 0 bases, there was a span of 6 bases. The CDR3 consists of 14 residues. The CDR3 sequence is CASSLDRANYGYTF. Here the CDR3 DNA reads TGTGCCAGCAGCTTGGACAGGGCTAACTATGGCTACACCTTC. Full variable domain (rest looked up from reference TRBV5-5 and TRBJ1-2): DAGVTQSPTHLIKTRGQQVTLRCSPISGHKSVSWYQQVLGQGPQFIFQYYEKEERGRGNFPDRFSARQFPNYSSELNVNALLLGDSALYLCASSLDRANYGYTFGSGTRLTVV.

This clone was seen only once. This chain connects TRBV28 to TRBJ1-3, with no clear D. Germline V CDR1 and CDR2: MDHEN, SYDVKM. Trimming removed 8 bases from V and 6 bases from J, with 14 bases in between. There are 13 residues in the CDR3. As DNA, the CDR3 is TGTGCCAGCGTCGCCCCCGGGGTAAACACCATATATTTT. Translating it yields CASVAPGVNTIYF.

A single count supports this clone. The V call is TRBV7-2, the J call TRBJ2-1; TRBD1 aligns across 8 bases. The CDR3 length is 15 residues. V lost 1 base and J lost 1; bases outside the gene matches: 0. Germline V gene lookup returns CDR1 SGHTA and CDR2 FQGNSA. CDR3 bases: TGTGCCAGCAGCTTAGACAGGGGGTCCTACAATGAGCAGTTCTTC. This translates into CASSLDRGSYNEQFF.

J is TRBJ2-3 and V is TRBV10-1, with 7 bases that match TRBD2. The V gene's germline CDR1 is WNHNN and CDR2 SYGVQD (reference sequence). V shed 3 bases and J 6 bases; nucleotides not matched to a gene: 9. The length of the CDR3 is 15 residues. This CDR3 reads CASSETVGGTDTQYF. The DNA for the CDR3 is TGCGCCAGCAGTGAAACGGTCGGGGGGACCGATACGCAGTATTTT.

The sample holds one count of this clone. The rearrangement joins TRBV5-1 to TRBJ1-2; D is ambiguous. The V gene lost 0 bases and the J gene lost 8 bases, with 11 bases spanning the gap. The CDR3 extends over 13 amino acids. CDR1 is SGHRS and CDR2 is YFSETQ in the germline V gene. CDR3 in amino acids: CASSLAESGGYTF. CDR3 sequence (DNA): TGCGCCAGCAGCTTGGCCGAGTCGGGGGGCTACACCTTC. Full variable domain (missing parts from reference TRBV5-1 and TRBJ1-2): KAGVTQTPRYLIKTRGQQVTLSCSPISGHRSVSWYQQTPGQGLQFLFEYFSETQRNKGNFPGRFSGRQFSNSRSEMNVSTLELGDSALYLCASSLAESGGYTFGSGTRLTVV.

The chain is built from TRBV4-2 and TRBJ2-7, with D possibly matching TRBD1 (5 bases). Germline V gene data show CDR1 as LGHNA and CDR2 as YNFKEQ. The CDR3 consists of 16 residues. V was trimmed by 0 bases and J by 6 bases, leaving 18 bases between them. Here the CDR3 DNA reads TGTGCCAGCAGCCAAGACCTGACAGACGGCCCTGGCGAGCAGTACTTC. It codes for CASSQDLTDGPGEQYF.

This rearrangement joins TRBV5-8 to TRBJ2-3; 9 positions agree with TRBD2. CDR1 and CDR2 from the germline V gene are SGHTS and YDEGEE. V was clipped by 0 bases and J by 2 bases; unmatched bases: 7. The CDR3 runs to 17 residues. CDR3 sequence reads: CASSLGLAGTYTDTQYF. In DNA form, the CDR3 reads TGTGCCAGCAGCTTGGGGCTAGCGGGGACCTACACAGATACGCAGTATTTT.

This chain uses TRBV30 with TRBJ1-5; a possible D gene is TRBD1 (5 bases). Trimming pared 3 bases from V and 5 bases from J, leaving 14 bases between. Per germline, CDR1 GTSNPN and CDR2 SVGIG (reference sequence). The CDR3 contains 14 residues. This CDR3 reads CAWSRGGLHQPQHF. CDR3 DNA sequence: TGTGCCTGGAGCCGGGGCGGGCTTCATCAGCCCCAGCATTTT.

V gene TRBV5-1 combines with J gene TRBJ2-3, with a possible D match to TRBD2 (5 bases). In germline, CDR1 is SGHRS, CDR2 YFSETQ. Trimming removed 0 bases at V and 4 bases at J, with 15 bases between. This CDR3 has 16 amino acids. The CDR3 here is CASSLVFNSAADTQYF. The CDR3 bases are TGCGCCAGCAGCTTGGTTTTTAATAGCGCGGCAGATACGCAGTATTTT.